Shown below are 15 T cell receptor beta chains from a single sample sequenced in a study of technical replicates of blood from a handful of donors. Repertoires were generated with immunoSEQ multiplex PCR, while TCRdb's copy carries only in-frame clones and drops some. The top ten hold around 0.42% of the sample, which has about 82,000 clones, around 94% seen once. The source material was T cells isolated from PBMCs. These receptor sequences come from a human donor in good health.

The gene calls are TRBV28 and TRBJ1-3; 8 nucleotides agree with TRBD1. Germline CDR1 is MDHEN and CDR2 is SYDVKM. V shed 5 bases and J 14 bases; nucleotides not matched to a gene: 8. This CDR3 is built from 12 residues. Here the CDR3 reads CASSQGQGRLYF. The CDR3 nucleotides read TGTGCCAGCAGTCAAGGACAGGGAAGGTTATATTTT.

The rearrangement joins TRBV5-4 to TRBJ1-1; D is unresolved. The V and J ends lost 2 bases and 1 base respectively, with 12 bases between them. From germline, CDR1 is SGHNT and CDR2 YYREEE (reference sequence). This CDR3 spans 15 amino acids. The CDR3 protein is CASSFLTRTNTEAFF. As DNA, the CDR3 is TGTGCCAGCAGCTTCTTGACAAGAACGAACACTGAAGCTTTCTTT.

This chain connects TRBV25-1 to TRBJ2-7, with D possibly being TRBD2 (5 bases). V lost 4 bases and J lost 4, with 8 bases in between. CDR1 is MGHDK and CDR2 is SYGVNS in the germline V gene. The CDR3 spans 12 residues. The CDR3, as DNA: TGTGCCAGCAGTGCTTCGGGGTACGAGCAGTACTTC. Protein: CASSASGYEQYF.

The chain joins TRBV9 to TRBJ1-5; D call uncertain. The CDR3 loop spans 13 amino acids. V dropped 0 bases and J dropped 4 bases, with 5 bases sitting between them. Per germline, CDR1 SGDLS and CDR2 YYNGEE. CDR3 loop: CASSVDGNQPQHF. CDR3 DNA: TGTGCCAGCAGCGTAGACGGGAATCAGCCCCAGCATTTT.

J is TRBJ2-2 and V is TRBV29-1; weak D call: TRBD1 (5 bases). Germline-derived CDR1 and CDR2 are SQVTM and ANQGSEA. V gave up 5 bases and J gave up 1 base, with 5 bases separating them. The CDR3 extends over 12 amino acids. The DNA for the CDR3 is TGCAGCGTTCAGGGGAACACCGGGGAGCTGTTTTTT. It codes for CSVQGNTGELFF.

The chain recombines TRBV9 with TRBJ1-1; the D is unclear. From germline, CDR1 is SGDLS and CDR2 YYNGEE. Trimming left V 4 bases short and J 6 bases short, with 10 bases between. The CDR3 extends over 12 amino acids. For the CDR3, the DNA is TGTGCCAGCAGCCCTAGTCATTCTGAAGCTTTCTTT. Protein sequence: CASSPSHSEAFF.

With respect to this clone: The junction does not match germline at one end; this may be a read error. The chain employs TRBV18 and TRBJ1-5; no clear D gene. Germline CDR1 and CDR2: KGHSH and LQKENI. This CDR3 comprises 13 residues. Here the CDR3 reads CASSPQSDQPQHF. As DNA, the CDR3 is TGTGCCAGCTCGCCACAATCGGATCAGCCCCAGCATTTT.

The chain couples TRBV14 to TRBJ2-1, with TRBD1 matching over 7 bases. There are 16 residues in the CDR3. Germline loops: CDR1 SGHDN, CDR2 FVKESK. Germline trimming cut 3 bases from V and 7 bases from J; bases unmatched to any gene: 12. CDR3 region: CASSHQRQGRGNEQFF. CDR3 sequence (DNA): TGTGCCAGCAGCCACCAACGACAGGGTAGGGGGAATGAGCAGTTCTTC.

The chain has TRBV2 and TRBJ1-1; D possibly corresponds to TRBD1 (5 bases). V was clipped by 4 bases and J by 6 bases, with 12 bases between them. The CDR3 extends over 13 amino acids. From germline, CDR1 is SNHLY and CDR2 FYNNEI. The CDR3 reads CASSVQVTSEAFF. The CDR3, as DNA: TGTGCCAGCAGTGTACAGGTTACTTCTGAAGCTTTCTTT.

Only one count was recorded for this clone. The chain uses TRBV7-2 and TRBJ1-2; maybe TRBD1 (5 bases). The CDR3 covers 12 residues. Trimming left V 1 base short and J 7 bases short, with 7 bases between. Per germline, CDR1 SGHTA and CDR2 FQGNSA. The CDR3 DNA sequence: TGTGCCAGCAGCTTAGAGGGGCTTGGCTACACCTTC. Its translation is CASSLEGLGYTF. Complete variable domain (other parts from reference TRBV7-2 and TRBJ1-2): GAGVSQSPSNKVTEKGKDVELRCDPISGHTALYWYRQSLGQGLEFLIYFQGNSAPDKSGLPSDRFSAERTGGSVSTLTIQRTQQEDSAVYLCASSLEGLGYTFGSGTRLTVV.

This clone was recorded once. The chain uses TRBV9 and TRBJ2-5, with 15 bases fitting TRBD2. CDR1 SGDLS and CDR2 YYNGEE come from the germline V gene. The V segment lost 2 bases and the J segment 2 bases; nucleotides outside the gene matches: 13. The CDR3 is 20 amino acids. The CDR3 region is CASSVPLGLAGGPGQETQYF. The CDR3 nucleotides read TGTGCCAGCAGCGTTCCCCTCGGACTAGCGGGAGGGCCGGGGCAAGAGACCCAGTACTTC.

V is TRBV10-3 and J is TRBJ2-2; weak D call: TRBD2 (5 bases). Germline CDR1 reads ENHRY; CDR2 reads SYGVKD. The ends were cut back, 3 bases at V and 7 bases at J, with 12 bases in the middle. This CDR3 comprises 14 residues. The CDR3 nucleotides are TGTGCCATCAGTGACCTCTGGGGAGACGGGGAGCTGTTTTTT. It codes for CAISDLWGDGELFF.

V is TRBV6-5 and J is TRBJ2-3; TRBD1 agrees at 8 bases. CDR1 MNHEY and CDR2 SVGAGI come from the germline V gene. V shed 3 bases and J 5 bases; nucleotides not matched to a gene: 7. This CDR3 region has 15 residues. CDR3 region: CASSYYQGAKDTQYF. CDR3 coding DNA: TGTGCCAGCAGTTATTATCAGGGGGCGAAAGATACGCAGTATTTT.

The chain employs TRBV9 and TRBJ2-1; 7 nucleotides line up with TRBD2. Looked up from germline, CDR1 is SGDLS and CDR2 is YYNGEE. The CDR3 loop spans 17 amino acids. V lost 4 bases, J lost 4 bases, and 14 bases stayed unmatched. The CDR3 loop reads CASSPSGGSPNYNEQFF. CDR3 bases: TGTGCCAGCAGCCCGTCTGGCGGGAGTCCGAATTACAATGAGCAGTTCTTC.

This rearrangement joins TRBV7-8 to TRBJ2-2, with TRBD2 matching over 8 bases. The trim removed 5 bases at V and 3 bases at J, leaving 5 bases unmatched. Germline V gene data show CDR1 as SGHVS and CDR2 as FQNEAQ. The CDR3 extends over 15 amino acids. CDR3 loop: CASSPNSGDTGELFF. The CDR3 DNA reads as TGTGCCAGCAGCCCCAATAGCGGGGACACCGGGGAGCTGTTTTTT.